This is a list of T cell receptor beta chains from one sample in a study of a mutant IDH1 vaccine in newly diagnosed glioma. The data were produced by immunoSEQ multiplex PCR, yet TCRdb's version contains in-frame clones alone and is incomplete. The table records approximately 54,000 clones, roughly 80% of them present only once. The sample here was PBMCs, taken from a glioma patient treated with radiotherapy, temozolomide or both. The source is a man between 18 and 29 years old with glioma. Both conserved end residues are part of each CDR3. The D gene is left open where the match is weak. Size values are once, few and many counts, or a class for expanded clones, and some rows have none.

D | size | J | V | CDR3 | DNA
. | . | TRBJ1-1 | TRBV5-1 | CASSLFMNTEAFF | TGCGCCAGCAGCTTATTCATGAACACTGAAGCTTTCTTT
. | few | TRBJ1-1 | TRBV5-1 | CASSLAGRANTEAFF | TGCGCCAGCAGCTTGGCTGGCAGAGCGAACACTGAAGCTTTCTTT
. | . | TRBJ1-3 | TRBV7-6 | CASSLGPLSGNTIYF | TGTGCCAGCAGCTTAGGCCCCCTCTCTGGAAACACCATATATTTT
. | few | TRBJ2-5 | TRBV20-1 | CSARFTGTQYF | TGCAGTGCTAGGTTTACAGGGACCCAGTACTTC
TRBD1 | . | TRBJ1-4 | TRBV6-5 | CASSYAGGTNEKLFF | TGTGCCAGCAGTTACGCAGGGGGGACTAATGAAAAACTGTTTTTT
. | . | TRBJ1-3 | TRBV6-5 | CASRAGVGNTIYF | TGTGCCAGCAGAGCAGGGGTTGGAAACACCATATATTTT
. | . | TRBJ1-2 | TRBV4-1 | CASSQYVGANYGYTF | .
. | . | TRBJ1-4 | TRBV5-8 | CASSALGDTNEKLFF | TGTGCCAGCAGCGCCTTGGGGGACACTAATGAAAAACTGTTTTTT
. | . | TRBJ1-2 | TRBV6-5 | CASSRTPLGYTF | TGTGCCAGCAGCCGTACGCCCTTAGGCTACACCTTC
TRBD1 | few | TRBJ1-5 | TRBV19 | CASSRQGAGQPQHF | TGTGCCAGTAGTCGACAGGGGGCAGGTCAGCCCCAGCATTTT
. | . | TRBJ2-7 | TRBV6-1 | CASSGPGRSTYEQYF | TGTGCCAGCAGTGGACCGGGACGGTCTACTTACGAGCAGTACTTC
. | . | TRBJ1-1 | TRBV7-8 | CASSLVASGGTEAFF | TGTGCCAGCAGCTTAGTGGCCTCGGGAGGGACTGAAGCTTTCTTT
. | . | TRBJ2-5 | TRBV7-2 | CASSLNSWYQETQYF | TGTGCCAGCAGCTTAAATTCATGGTACCAAGAGACCCAGTACTTC
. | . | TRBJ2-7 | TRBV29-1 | CSAGLGYEQYF | TGCAGCGCCGGACTGGGCTACGAGCAGTACTTC
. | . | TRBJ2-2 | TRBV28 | CAILGANTGELFF | TGTGCCATCCTAGGAGCTAACACCGGGGAGCTGTTTTTT
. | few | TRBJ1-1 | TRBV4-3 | CASSQDQAGASPFTEAFF | TGCGCCAGCAGCCAAGATCAGGCAGGGGCAAGCCCCTTCACTGAAGCTTTCTTT
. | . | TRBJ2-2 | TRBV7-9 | CASSPVNTGELFF | TGTGCCAGCAGCCCGGTGAACACCGGGGAGCTGTTTTTT
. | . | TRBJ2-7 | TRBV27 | CASSWGLTYEQYF | TGTGCCAGCAGTTGGGGACTTACCTACGAGCAGTACTTC
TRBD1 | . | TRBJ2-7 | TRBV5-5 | CASSPTGAEQYF | TGTGCCAGCAGCCCGACAGGGGCCGAGCAGTACTTC
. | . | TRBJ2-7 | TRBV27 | CASSFSAGHIDEQYF | TGTGCCAGCAGTTTCTCGGCGGGGCACATCGACGAGCAGTACTTC
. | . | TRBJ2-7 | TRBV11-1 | CASSYTSSYEQYF | TGTGCCAGCAGCTATACAAGTTCCTACGAGCAGTACTTC
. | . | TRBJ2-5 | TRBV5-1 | CASSYSGAVTETQYF | TGCGCCAGCAGCTACTCCGGGGCAGTTACAGAGACCCAGTACTTC
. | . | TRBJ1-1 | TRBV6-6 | CASSSKTAGIEAFF | TGTGCCAGCAGTAGCAAGACAGCCGGTATTGAAGCTTTCTTT
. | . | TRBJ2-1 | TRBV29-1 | CSVIGTFIDNEQFF | TGCAGCGTCATCGGGACCTTCATCGACAATGAGCAGTTCTTC
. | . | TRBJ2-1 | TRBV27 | CASSLSGPPLVQFF | TGTGCCAGCAGTTTATCGGGGCCACCCCTGGTGCAGTTCTTC
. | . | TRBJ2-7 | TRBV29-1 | CSVDRENEQYF | TGCAGCGTTGACAGGGAGAACGAGCAGTACTTC
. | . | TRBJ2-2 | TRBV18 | CASSPTGADLTGELFF | TGTGCCAGCTCACCCACGGGGGCAGACCTCACCGGGGAGCTGTTTTTT
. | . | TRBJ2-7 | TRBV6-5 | CASSPTRSGEQYF | TGTGCCAGCAGCCCGACGAGGAGCGGCGAGCAGTACTTC
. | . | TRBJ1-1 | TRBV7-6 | CASSIERGSTEAFF | TGTGCCAGCAGCATAGAAAGGGGGAGCACTGAAGCTTTCTTT
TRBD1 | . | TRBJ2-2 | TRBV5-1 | CASSPGQWNTGELFF | TGCGCCAGCAGCCCGGGACAGTGGAACACCGGGGAGCTGTTTTTT
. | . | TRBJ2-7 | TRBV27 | CASSGSVGLYEQYF | TGTGCCAGCAGCGGAAGTGTGGGCCTCTACGAGCAGTACTTC
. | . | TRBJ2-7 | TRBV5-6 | CASSSDSYEQYF | TGTGCCAGCAGCTCAGACAGCTACGAGCAGTACTTC
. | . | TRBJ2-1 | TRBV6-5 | CASSYSRVNEQFF | TGTGCCAGCAGTTACTCCCGGGTCAATGAGCAGTTCTTC
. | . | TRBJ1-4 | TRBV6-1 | CASSEMWNSNEKLFF | TGTGCCAGCAGTGAAATGTGGAACAGTAATGAAAAACTGTTTTTT
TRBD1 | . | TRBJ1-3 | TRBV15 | CATSRASGQGINTIYF | TGTGCCACCAGCAGAGCCTCGGGACAGGGTATAAACACCATATATTTT
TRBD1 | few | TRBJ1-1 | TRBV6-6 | CASSRPGQGNTEAFF | TGTGCCAGCAGTCGTCCGGGACAGGGGAACACTGAAGCTTTCTTT
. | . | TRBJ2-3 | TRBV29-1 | CSVERGTDTQYF | TGCAGCGTTGAAAGGGGGACAGATACGCAGTATTTT
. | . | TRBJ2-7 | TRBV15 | CATSRDRRYEQYF | TGTGCCACCAGCAGAGATAGGCGCTACGAGCAGTACTTC
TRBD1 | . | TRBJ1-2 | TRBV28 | CASHPGDRTDGYTF | TGTGCCAGTCACCCCGGGGACAGGACGGATGGCTACACCTTC
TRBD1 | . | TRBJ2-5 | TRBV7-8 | CASSPNPQGTATHQETQYF | TGTGCCAGCAGCCCCAATCCACAAGGGACAGCCACTCATCAAGAGACCCAGTACTTC
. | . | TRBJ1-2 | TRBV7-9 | CASSDRDTPYGYTF | TGTGCCAGCAGCGACCGGGACACCCCCTATGGCTACACCTTC
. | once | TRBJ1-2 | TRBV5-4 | CASSLEHLNYGYTF | TGTGCCAGCAGCTTGGAGCACCTTAACTATGGCTACACCTTC
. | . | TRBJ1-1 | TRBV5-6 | CASSLRGTGRNTEAFF | TGTGCCAGCAGCTTGAGGGGAACGGGCAGGAACACTGAAGCTTTCTTT
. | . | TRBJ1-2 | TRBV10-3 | CAIWQGPAYGYTF | TGTGCCATCTGGCAGGGTCCCGCCTATGGCTACACCTTC
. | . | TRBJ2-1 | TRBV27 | CASRDPGQHEQFF | TGTGCCAGCCGAGACCCCGGACAACATGAGCAGTTCTTC
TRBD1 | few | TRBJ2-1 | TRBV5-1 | CASSWDRTYNEQFF | TGCGCCAGCAGCTGGGACAGGACTTACAATGAGCAGTTCTTC